This entry features one T cell receptor beta chain sequence. Its antigen is unknown. The data were obtained in a study of OX40 agonist ivuxolimab in advanced cancers. Background on the study: Patients enrolled in dose escalation were diagnosed with hepatocellular carcinoma, melanoma, renal cell or head and neck cancer.

Germline V CDR1 and CDR2: LGHNA, YSLEER. Trimming removed 0 bases at V and 4 bases at J, with 9 bases between. CDR3 length: 15 residues. General study results and limits: Some nonresponders also had low normalized T-cell clonal expansion.

Here immunoSEQ multiplex PCR was the method, and the copy in TCRdb shows in-frame clones only, minus some. The top ten hold approximately 5% of the sample, which has some 60,000 clones, approximately 89% seen once. The sample here was CD4+ or CD8+ T cells sorted from blood, taken in a trial of the OX40 agonist ivuxolimab. The receptor's source is an adult with an advanced solid tumor such as melanoma, head and neck, liver or kidney cancer. The chain employs TRBV4-3 and TRBJ1-4; D not resolved. CDR3 bases: TGCGCCAGCAGCCAAGAAGGATCCGGTAATGAAAAACTGTTTTTT. It specifies CASSQEGSGNEKLFF.